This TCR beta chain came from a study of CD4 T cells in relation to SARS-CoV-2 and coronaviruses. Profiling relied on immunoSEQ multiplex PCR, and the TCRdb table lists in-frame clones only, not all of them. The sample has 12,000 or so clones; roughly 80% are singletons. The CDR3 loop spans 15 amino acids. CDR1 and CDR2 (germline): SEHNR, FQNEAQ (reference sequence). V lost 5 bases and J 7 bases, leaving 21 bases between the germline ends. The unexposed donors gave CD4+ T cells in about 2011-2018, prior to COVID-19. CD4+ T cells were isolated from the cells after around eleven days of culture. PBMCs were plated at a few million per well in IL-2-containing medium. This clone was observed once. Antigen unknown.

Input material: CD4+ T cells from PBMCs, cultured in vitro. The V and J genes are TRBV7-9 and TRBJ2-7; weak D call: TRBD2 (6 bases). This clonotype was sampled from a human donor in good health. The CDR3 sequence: CASSPWPLATPEQYF. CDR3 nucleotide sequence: TGTGCCAGCAGCCCGTGGCCCCTAGCGACGCCTGAGCAGTACTTC.